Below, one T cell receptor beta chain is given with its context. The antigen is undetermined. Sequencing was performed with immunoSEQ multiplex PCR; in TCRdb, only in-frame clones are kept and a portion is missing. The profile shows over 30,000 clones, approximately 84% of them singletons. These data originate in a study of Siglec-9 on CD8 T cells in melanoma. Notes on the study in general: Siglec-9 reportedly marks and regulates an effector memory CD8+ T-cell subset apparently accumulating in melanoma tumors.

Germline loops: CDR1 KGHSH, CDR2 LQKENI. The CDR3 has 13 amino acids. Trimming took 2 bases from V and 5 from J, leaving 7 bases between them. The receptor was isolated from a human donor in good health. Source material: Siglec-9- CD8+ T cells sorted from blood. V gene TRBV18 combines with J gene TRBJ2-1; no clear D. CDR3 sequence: CASSPGPNNEQFF. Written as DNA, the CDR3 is TGTGCCAGCTCACCAGGCCCTAACAATGAGCAGTTCTTC.